The 25 T cell receptor beta chains reported below all come from one sample, sequenced in a study of blood T cell repertoires in COVID-19. Assay: immunoSEQ multiplex PCR; the TCRdb copy retains only in-frame clones and omits some. The table includes around 210,000 clones, less than 85% detected once. The specimen sequenced was peripheral blood. Receptors were obtained from an elderly woman with COVID-19, enrolled during active disease.

The chain recombines TRBV27 with TRBJ2-7, with D possibly matching TRBD2 (5 bases). The germline CDR1 and CDR2 sequences are MNHEY and SMNVEV (reference sequence). The CDR3 has 16 amino acids. The V gene lost 4 bases and the J gene lost 3 bases, with 19 bases spanning the gap. CDR3 in amino acids: CASSSAGVGWSYEQYF. The CDR3 region has the DNA TGTGCCAGCAGTTCCGCCGGGGTAGGGTGGAGCTACGAGCAGTACTTC.

This clone was recorded once. The chain is built from TRBV5-4 and TRBJ2-4, with D unresolved. CDR3 length: 13 residues. The germline V and J ends were trimmed by 0 bases and 4 bases, with 5 bases remaining between them. Germline CDR1 is SGHNT and CDR2 is YYREEE (reference sequence). The chain's CDR3 is CASSLGQKNIQYF. In nucleotides, the CDR3 is TGTGCCAGCAGCTTGGGCCAGAAAAACATTCAGTACTTC. The full variable domain, in which reference TRBV5-4 and TRBJ2-4 provide the parts outside the CDR3, is ETGVTQSPTHLIKTRGQQVTLRCSSQSGHNTVSWYQQALGQGPQFIFQYYREEENGRGNFPPRFSGLQFPNYSSELNVNALELDDSALYLCASSLGQKNIQYFGAGTRLSVL.

This clone was recorded once. The chain recombines TRBV3-1 (or the pseudogene TRBV3-2) with TRBJ2-5; TRBD2 agrees at 11 bases. Looked up from germline, CDR1 is LGHDT and CDR2 is YNNKEL (reference sequence). This CDR3 is built from 16 residues. V was clipped by 4 bases and J by 10 bases; unmatched bases: 14. Written as DNA, the CDR3 is TGTGCCAGCAGCCTAAGGACTAGCGGGCCCAGGGGGGACCAGTACTTC. This gives the protein CASSLRTSGPRGDQYF.

The chain combines TRBV11-2 with TRBJ2-7; TRBD2 is a possible D gene (5 bases). The V end lost 5 bases, the J end lost 6 bases, and 14 bases lay between the germline ends. The germline gives CDR1 SGHAT, CDR2 FQNNGV. This CDR3 spans 13 amino acids. This chain's CDR3 is CASSPPGLVEQYF. DNA for the CDR3: TGTGCCAGCAGCCCCCCAGGACTGGTCGAGCAGTACTTC.

This rearrangement joins TRBV2 to TRBJ2-1; D might be TRBD1 (5 bases). V gave up 6 bases and J gave up 2 bases, with 8 bases separating them. CDR1 and CDR2 from the germline V gene are SNHLY and FYNNEI. This CDR3 spans 13 amino acids. DNA for the CDR3: TGTGCCAGCAGGGACAATGCCTACAATGAGCAGTTCTTC. This gives the protein CASRDNAYNEQFF.

The gene calls are TRBV4-1 and TRBJ2-1, with 9 bases fitting TRBD2. CDR1 is MGHRA, CDR2 YSYEKL, per germline. Trimming cost V 8 bases and J 4 bases; bases outside gene matches: 6. The CDR3 has 14 residues. The CDR3 spells CASQRAGGYNEQFF. Here the CDR3 DNA reads TGCGCCAGCCAACGGGCGGGGGGGTACAATGAGCAGTTCTTC.

This clone showed up just a few times. The chain recombines TRBV3-1 (or the pseudogene TRBV3-2) with TRBJ2-2; weak D call: TRBD1 (5 bases). The CDR3 covers 14 residues. Trimming left V 4 bases short and J 4 bases short, with 10 bases between. Germline lookup yields CDR1 LGHDT and CDR2 YNNKEL (reference sequence). CDR3 region: CASSPAQGTGELFF. DNA for the CDR3: TGTGCCAGCAGCCCCGCTCAGGGCACCGGGGAGCTGTTTTTT.

This chain uses TRBV7-3 with TRBJ1-1; the D gene is possibly TRBD1 (6 bases). Germline CDR1 is SGHTA and CDR2 is FQGTGA. CDR3 length equals 13 residues. Between the trimmed V and J ends, which lost 5 bases and 7 bases, there was a span of 14 bases. CDR3 sequence: CASSPGGSFEAFF. The CDR3 DNA reads as TGTGCCAGCAGCCCGGGGGGCAGCTTTGAAGCTTTCTTT.

The gene calls are TRBV28 and TRBJ1-1; 9 bases fit TRBD1. From germline, CDR1 is MDHEN and CDR2 SYDVKM. The CDR3 totals 17 residues. V lost 3 bases, J lost 1 base, and 9 bases stayed unmatched. The DNA of the CDR3 is TGTGCCAGCAGTTTCCCCTACGGGACAGGGCAGAACACTGAAGCTTTCTTT. It translates to CASSFPYGTGQNTEAFF.

V is TRBV2 and J is TRBJ1-3, with 7 bases lining up with TRBD1. The CDR3 extends over 15 amino acids. Germline trimming cut 5 bases from V and 2 bases from J; bases unmatched to any gene: 6. The germline V gene has CDR1 SNHLY and CDR2 FYNNEI. The DNA for the CDR3 is TGTGCCAGCAGTTATTTGACAGGGACTGGAAACACCATATATTTT. Translated: CASSYLTGTGNTIYF.

This clone was recorded a few times. V usage is TRBV5-1 and J usage is TRBJ1-1, with D possibly being TRBD1 (5 bases). The CDR3 loop spans 13 amino acids. V gave up 0 bases and J gave up 9 bases, with 12 bases separating them. Per germline, CDR1 SGHRS and CDR2 YFSETQ. The CDR3 sequence: CASSLGGGSKAFF. The CDR3 DNA follows: TGCGCCAGCAGCTTGGGCGGGGGTTCGAAAGCTTTCTTT.

The rearrangement uses TRBV2 and TRBJ1-5; 7 nucleotides align to TRBD1. Germline V gene sequence: CDR1 SNHLY, CDR2 FYNNEI. V dropped 5 bases and J dropped 6; count of bases not matched to a gene: 16. The CDR3 extends over 17 amino acids. The CDR3 DNA is TGTGCCAGCAGTACCTCGGGTCGACAGGGCAGCGGTCAGCCCCAGCATTTT. It is translated as CASSTSGRQGSGQPQHF.

The CDR3 nucleotides read TGCAGCGTTGAGGAGAACAGGGGCTACACCTTC. This sequence encodes CSVEENRGYTF. V gene TRBV29-1 combines with J gene TRBJ1-2, with D possibly being TRBD1 (5 bases). Trimming took off 3 bases at V and 8 bases at J, with 10 bases between the two ends. CDR1 is SQVTM and CDR2 is ANQGSEA in the germline V gene. This CDR3 has 11 residues.

This clone has more than one count but fewer than ten. The V and J genes are TRBV19 and TRBJ2-7; 12 bases fit TRBD1. Germline-derived CDR1 and CDR2 are LNHDA and SQIVND (reference sequence). Trimming removed 7 bases from V and 7 bases from J; junction bases left unmatched: 11. CDR3 length equals 15 residues. Here the CDR3 DNA reads TGTGCCAGTACAGCCTTTGGGACAGGGGGCTTAGAGCAGTACTTC. Protein product: CASTAFGTGGLEQYF.

This clone was detected once. The rearrangement uses TRBV12-3 or TRBV12-4 and TRBJ1-2, with 8 bases lining up with TRBD1. V lost 4 bases, J lost 5 bases, and 3 bases stayed unmatched. The CDR3 is 13 residues long. The CDR3 is CASSWDRQYGYTF. CDR3 bases: TGTGCCAGCAGTTGGGACAGGCAATATGGCTACACCTTC.

The chain combines TRBV18 with TRBJ2-3; possibly TRBD1 for D (7 bases). CDR1 and CDR2 (germline): KGHSH, LQKENI. The CDR3 consists of 15 residues. Trimming took 3 bases from V and 3 from J, leaving 13 bases between them. The CDR3 region is CASSPQGGVTDTQYF. In DNA, the CDR3 is TGTGCCAGCTCACCTCAGGGGGGTGTGACAGATACGCAGTATTTT.

This chain uses TRBV11-3 with TRBJ1-2; D not certain. The germline gives CDR1 SGHNT, CDR2 YENEEA. This CDR3 comprises 12 residues. V was cut by 0 bases and J by 5 bases, with 4 bases left in between. CDR3 region: CASSLDGYGYTF. For the CDR3, the DNA is TGTGCCAGCAGCTTAGACGGGTATGGCTACACCTTC. The full variable domain, in which reference TRBV11-3 and TRBJ1-2 provide the parts outside the CDR3, is EAGVVQSPRYKIIEKKQPVAFWCNPISGHNTLYWYLQNLGQGPELLIRYENEEAVDDSQLPKDRFSAERLKGVDSTLKIQPAELGDSAVYLCASSLDGYGYTFGSGTRLTVV.

The chain recombines TRBV4-1 with TRBJ1-6; 7 bases are a match to TRBD1. With 7 bases clipped from V and 8 bases from J, the junction kept 17 bases outside the gene matches. This CDR3 is built from 17 residues. CDR1 and CDR2 (germline): MGHRA, YSYEKL. CDR3 region: CASNHPTTGTDYSPLHF. The CDR3 region has the DNA TGCGCCAGCAACCACCCAACAACCGGGACAGACTATTCACCCCTCCACTTT.

The chain is built from TRBV18 and TRBJ1-5; D is uncertain. CDR1 is KGHSH, CDR2 LQKENI, per germline. The CDR3 spans 17 residues. V was cut by 3 bases and J by 4 bases, with 19 bases left in between. Here the CDR3 DNA reads TGTGCCAGCTCACCCCCTAGTTTACCGCCGCCGAATCAGCCCCAGCATTTT. Its protein product is CASSPPSLPPPNQPQHF. Full variable domain (missing parts from reference TRBV18 and TRBJ1-5): NAGVMQNPRHLVRRRGQEARLRCSPMKGHSHVYWYRQLPEEGLKFMVYLQKENIIDESGMPKERFSAEFPKEGPSILRIQQVVRGDSAAYFCASSPPSLPPPNQPQHFGDGTRLSIL.

The chain joins TRBV29-1 to TRBJ1-2; D is undetermined. The CDR3 consists of 12 residues. Trimming stripped 4 bases from V and 0 bases from J, with 6 bases between. The germline gives CDR1 SQVTM, CDR2 ANQGSEA. The CDR3 region is CSVGGANYGYTF. In DNA form, the CDR3 reads TGCAGCGTTGGGGGAGCTAACTATGGCTACACCTTC. The full variable domain, with the rest looked up from reference TRBV29-1 and TRBJ1-2, is SAVISQKPSRDICQRGTSLTIQCQVDSQVTMMFWYRQQPGQSLTLIATANQGSEATYESGFVIDKFPISRPNLTFSTLTVSNMSPEDSSIYLCSVGGANYGYTFGSGTRLTVV.

This rearrangement joins TRBV18 to TRBJ1-4; no firm D call. V lost 1 base to trimming and J lost 3 bases, with 9 bases between them. Germline loops: CDR1 KGHSH, CDR2 LQKENI. This CDR3 spans 15 amino acids. CDR3 amino acids: CASSPRRDSNEKLFF. The CDR3 DNA follows: TGTGCCAGCTCACCACGTCGAGATTCTAATGAAAAACTGTTTTTT.

This chain links TRBV7-2 with TRBJ1-5, with D hard to call. Germline lookup yields CDR1 SGHTA and CDR2 FQGNSA. The CDR3 sequence is 15 residues long. The germline V and J ends were trimmed by 5 bases and 4 bases, with 15 bases remaining between them. The CDR3 is CASSPVDIWNQPQHF. The CDR3 nucleotides read TGTGCCAGCAGCCCCGTTGACATTTGGAATCAGCCCCAGCATTTT.

The V and J genes are TRBV19 and TRBJ1-2; 9 nucleotides align to TRBD1. The V gene's germline CDR1 is LNHDA and CDR2 SQIVND (reference sequence). The CDR3 consists of 13 residues. The ends lost 6 bases at V and 1 base at J; junction bases unmatched: 0. CDR3 bases: TGTGCCAGTAGGGGACAGGGTAACTATGGCTACACCTTC. Amino acids: CASRGQGNYGYTF.

The rearrangement uses TRBV9 and TRBJ1-2; maybe TRBD1 (5 bases). The CDR3 runs 13 residues. Germline V gene lookup returns CDR1 SGDLS and CDR2 YYNGEE. The ends were cut back, 4 bases at V and 6 bases at J, with 13 bases in the middle. The CDR3 coding sequence is TGTGCCAGCAGCCCTACCGGGACTAATGGCTACACCTTC. Amino acid sequence: CASSPTGTNGYTF.

This sequence joins TRBV4-1 and TRBJ2-3; TRBD2 aligns across 7 bases. This CDR3 is 16 amino acids long. The V and J ends lost 0 bases and 6 bases, in that order; junction bases with no gene match: 9. In germline, CDR1 is MGHRA, CDR2 YSYEKL. The CDR3 spells CASSQEGGTTYDTQYF. In nucleotides, the CDR3 is TGCGCCAGCAGCCAAGAGGGAGGGACGACGTACGATACGCAGTATTTT.